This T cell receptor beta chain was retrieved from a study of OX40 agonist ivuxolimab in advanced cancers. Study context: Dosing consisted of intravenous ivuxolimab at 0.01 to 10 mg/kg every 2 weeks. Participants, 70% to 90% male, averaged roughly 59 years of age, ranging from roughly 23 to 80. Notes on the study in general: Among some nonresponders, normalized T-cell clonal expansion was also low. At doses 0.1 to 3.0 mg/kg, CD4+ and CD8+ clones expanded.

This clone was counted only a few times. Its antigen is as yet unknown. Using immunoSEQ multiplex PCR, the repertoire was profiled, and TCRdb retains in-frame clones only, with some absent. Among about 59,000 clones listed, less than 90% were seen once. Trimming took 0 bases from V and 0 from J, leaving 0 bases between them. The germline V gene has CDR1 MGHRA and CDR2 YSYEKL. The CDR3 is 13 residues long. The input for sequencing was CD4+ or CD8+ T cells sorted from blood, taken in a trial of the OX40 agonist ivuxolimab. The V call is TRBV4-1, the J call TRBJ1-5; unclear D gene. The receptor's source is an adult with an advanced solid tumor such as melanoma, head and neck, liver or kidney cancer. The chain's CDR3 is CASSQDSNQPQHF. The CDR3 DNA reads TGCGCCAGCAGCCAAGATAGCAATCAGCCCCAGCATTTT.